These 31 T cell receptor beta chains were all obtained from the same sample, sequenced in a study of T cell responses to AZD1222 COVID-19 vaccine (dated by TCRdb to the early 2020s). Library creation used the immunoSEQ multiplex PCR assay. TCRdb obtained this table from immuneACCESS and retained in-frame rearrangements with V and J assigned. These tables miss some clones; where compared with another copy, unresolved V genes account for less than half of the shortfall, and the remainder is unexplained. This sample holds some 160,000 clones; approximately 91% were observed only once. Clones ranked in the top ten supply about 2% of the sample. The sample's time point label is to be understood as: about 28 days (+/-7) after the second vaccine dose. The starting material was peripheral blood, obtained 28 days after the second AZD1222 dose. All receptors come from an adult who received the AZD1222 COVID-19 vaccine.

This chain links TRBV3-1 (or the pseudogene TRBV3-2) with TRBJ1-2; D not certain. CDR1 is LGHDT and CDR2 is YNNKEL in the germline V gene (reference sequence). This CDR3 is built from 14 residues. Trimming took 0 bases from V and 7 from J, leaving 12 bases between them. The CDR3 DNA reads TGTGCCAGCAGCCAAGAACCGGGTAAAGTTGGCTACACCTTC. Its translation is CASSQEPGKVGYTF.

The chain joins TRBV25-1 to TRBJ2-7; the match to TRBD2 covers 8 bases. This CDR3 is built from 13 residues. Germline CDR1 is MGHDK and CDR2 is SYGVNS. The junction had 2 bases not matched to a gene; V was cut back by 1 base and J by 6 bases. CDR3 coding DNA: TGTGCCAGCAGTGAATTTCGGGGGGGCGAGCAGTACTTC. Translation: CASSEFRGGEQYF.

The chain recombines TRBV7-3 with TRBJ2-3, with TRBD2 identical over 7 bases. The J segment lost 4 bases and the V segment lost 0 bases, leaving 7 bases of the junction unmatched. Germline V gene data show CDR1 as SGHTA and CDR2 as FQGTGA. The CDR3 consists of 16 residues. The CDR3 is CASSLTGGTTSDTQYF. CDR3 nucleotide sequence: TGTGCCAGCAGCTTAACGGGCGGGACTACCTCAGATACGCAGTATTTT. Full variable domain (remainder filled in from reference TRBV7-3 and TRBJ2-3): GAGVSQTPSNKVTEKGKYVELRCDPISGHTALYWYRQSLGQGPEFLIYFQGTGAADDSGLPNDRFFAVRPEGSVSTLKIQRTERGDSAVYLCASSLTGGTTSDTQYFGPGTRLTVL.

The chain has TRBV19 and TRBJ1-2, with 7 bases lining up with TRBD1. The CDR3 consists of 13 residues. The germline gives CDR1 LNHDA, CDR2 SQIVND (reference sequence). The J segment lost 8 bases and the V segment lost 3 bases, leaving 6 bases of the junction unmatched. For the CDR3, the DNA is TGTGCCAGTAGTATGTTAAAGGGGGCCGGCTACACCTTC. It specifies CASSMLKGAGYTF. Variable domain in full (rest from reference TRBV19 and TRBJ1-2): DGGITQSPKYLFRKEGQNVTLSCEQNLNHDAMYWYRQDPGQGLRLIYYSQIVNDFQKGDIAEGYSVSREKKESFPLTVTSAQKNPTAFYLCASSMLKGAGYTFGSGTRLTVV.

This rearrangement joins TRBV7-8 to TRBJ2-7; 9 nucleotides align to TRBD1. V lost 2 bases, J lost 0 bases, and 2 bases stayed unmatched. Germline-derived CDR1 and CDR2 are SGHVS and FQNEAQ. The CDR3 covers 15 residues. The DNA for the CDR3 is TGTGCCAGCAGCTTAACGACAGGGGGCTCCTACGAGCAGTACTTC. Translating gives CASSLTTGGSYEQYF.

This chain joins TRBV6-5 and TRBJ2-5; D gene unclear. V was pared by 6 bases and J by 6 bases, with 11 bases between. This CDR3 has 12 amino acids. The germline V gene encodes CDR1 MNHEY and CDR2 SVGAGI. Here the CDR3 DNA reads TGTGCCAGCAGCCGACCTGAAAAGACCCAGTACTTC. Encoded protein: CASSRPEKTQYF.

The chain links TRBV18 to TRBJ2-5; tentative D call: TRBD2 (5 bases). The CDR3 totals 14 residues. Trimming took 3 bases from V and 5 from J, leaving 13 bases between them. Looked up from germline, CDR1 is KGHSH and CDR2 is LQKENI. The CDR3, as DNA: TGTGCCAGCTCACCCGGGAACCCGAGGGAGACCCAGTACTTC. It encodes CASSPGNPRETQYF.

The V gene is TRBV5-1, the J gene TRBJ1-1, with D tentatively TRBD1 (5 bases). The V gene lost 0 bases and the J gene lost 0 bases, with 9 bases spanning the gap. The CDR3 covers 15 residues. Germline-derived CDR1 and CDR2 are SGHRS and YFSETQ. CDR3 DNA: TGCGCCAGCAGCTTGGATGGGACGGTGAACACTGAAGCTTTCTTT. Encoded protein: CASSLDGTVNTEAFF.

In DNA, the CDR3 is TGTGCTAGTGGTTTGGGGGGAGCAGCGATAAACTATGGCTACACCTTC. It specifies CASGLGGAAINYGYTF. This chain joins TRBV12-5 and TRBJ1-2, with D unresolved. CDR3 length: 16 amino acids. The germline CDR1 and CDR2 sequences are LGHNT and FRNRAP. The V end lost 1 base, the J end lost 2 bases, and 14 bases lay between the germline ends.

This chain connects TRBV7-6 to TRBJ1-2, with D perhaps matching TRBD1 (5 bases). Germline CDR1 reads SGHVS; CDR2 reads FNYEAQ. The CDR3 runs 14 residues. With 5 bases removed from V and 8 bases from J, the gap between germline ends came to 18 bases. The CDR3 DNA reads as TGTGCCAGCAGCCTTAACTCAGGGTCGGAAGGCTACACCTTC. Amino acid sequence: CASSLNSGSEGYTF.

The J gene is TRBJ1-5, the V gene TRBV12-3 or TRBV12-4, with TRBD1 matching 7 bases. After removal of 6 bases from V and 5 bases from J, the junction contained 1 base not matched to a gene. The CDR3 runs to 12 residues. The CDR3 protein is CASSDRDQPQHF. DNA for the CDR3: TGTGCCAGCAGCGACAGGGATCAGCCCCAGCATTTT.

V and J are TRBV11-2 and TRBJ1-1; tentatively, D is TRBD1 (5 bases). With 5 bases removed from V and 1 base from J, the gap between germline ends came to 11 bases. The germline gives CDR1 SGHAT, CDR2 FQNNGV. The CDR3 has 14 residues. The CDR3 DNA sequence: TGTGCCAGCAGCCCGGGACGCTGGAACACTGAAGCTTTCTTT. This gives the protein CASSPGRWNTEAFF.

This clone was observed a single time. This sequence joins TRBV15 and TRBJ1-4; TRBD1 matches at 7 bases. This CDR3 contains 15 residues. In germline, CDR1 is LNHNV, CDR2 YYDKDF (reference sequence). Unmatched junction bases numbered 3, after V lost 1 base and J lost 4 bases. CDR3 coding DNA: TGTGCCACCAGCAGAGTCGGGACAGTTAATGAAAAACTGTTTTTT. It is translated as CATSRVGTVNEKLFF. The variable domain in full, with the rest retrieved from reference TRBV15 and TRBJ1-4, is DAMVIQNPRYQVTQFGKPVTLSCSQTLNHNVMYWYQQKSSQAPKLLFHYYDKDFNNEADTPDNFQSRRPNTSFCFLDIRSPGLGDTAMYLCATSRVGTVNEKLFFGSGTQLSVL.

This sequence joins TRBV6-1 and TRBJ1-6; 9 nucleotides match TRBD1. Losses at the gene ends were 0 bases for V and 6 bases for J; bases not matched to a gene: 3. The CDR3 consists of 16 residues. Germline CDR1 is MNHNS and CDR2 is SASEGT. CDR3 protein: CASSEAPDRGNSPLHF. The CDR3 coding sequence is TGTGCCAGCAGTGAAGCACCGGACAGGGGTAATTCACCCCTCCACTTT.

V usage is TRBV5-4 and J usage is TRBJ2-2; 8 nucleotides agree with TRBD2. The CDR3 consists of 16 residues. V was clipped by 3 bases and J by 2 bases; unmatched bases: 6. Germline V lookup: CDR1 SGHNT, CDR2 YYREEE (reference sequence). The CDR3 nucleotides are TGTGCCAGCAGCTCCAATAGCGGGGCCAACACCGGGGAGCTGTTTTTT. Protein sequence: CASSSNSGANTGELFF.

The chain combines TRBV6-1 with TRBJ1-5; D gene uncertain. This CDR3 region has 15 residues. V shed 1 base and J shed 0 bases, with 7 bases lying between them. CDR1 is MNHNS, CDR2 SASEGT, per germline. DNA of the CDR3: TGTGCCAGCAGTGAAGAAGTTTATAGCAATCAGCCCCAGCATTTT. Its translation: CASSEEVYSNQPQHF.

This chain links TRBV2 with TRBJ1-2, with 9 nucleotides matching TRBD1. CDR3 length: 11 residues. Trimming took 9 bases from V and 6 from J; bases not matched to a gene: 2. The germline V gene has CDR1 SNHLY and CDR2 FYNNEI. The CDR3 DNA follows: TGTGCCAGGGGACAGGGAGATGGCTACACCTTC. Translated, it gives CARGQGDGYTF.

The gene calls are TRBV27 and TRBJ2-1; D perhaps matches TRBD1 (6 bases). With 6 bases removed from V and 8 bases from J, the gap between germline ends came to 20 bases. This CDR3 region has 15 residues. Germline V gene sequence: CDR1 MNHEY, CDR2 SMNVEV (reference sequence). CDR3 sequence reads: CASSPDRRMLDEQFF. DNA for the CDR3: TGTGCCAGCAGCCCTGACAGGAGAATGTTGGATGAGCAGTTCTTC.

This clone was detected once. V is TRBV19 and J is TRBJ1-5, with 8 bases matching TRBD1. This CDR3 is built from 15 residues. Germline loops: CDR1 LNHDA, CDR2 SQIVND (reference sequence). The V and J ends lost 6 bases and 2 bases, in that order; junction bases with no gene match: 6. Written as DNA, the CDR3 is TGTGCCAGTAGGGACAGGGTAAGGGGCAATCAGCCCCAGCATTTT. It encodes CASRDRVRGNQPQHF.

The chain employs TRBV5-5 and TRBJ2-1; D possibly corresponds to TRBD1 (5 bases). V was cut by 2 bases and J by 8 bases, with 11 bases left in between. CDR1 and CDR2 (germline): SGHKS, YYEKEE (reference sequence). This CDR3 is built from 13 residues. The CDR3 DNA sequence: TGTGCCAGCAGCTTACAACAGGATGATGAGCAGTTCTTC. Protein sequence: CASSLQQDDEQFF.

The DNA of the CDR3 is TGTGCCTGGACAGGGGGAAACACCATATATTTT. Translating it yields CAWTGGNTIYF. The J gene is TRBJ1-3, the V gene TRBV30; D may be TRBD1 (5 bases). V shed 4 bases and J shed 4 bases, with 5 bases lying between them. This CDR3 contains 11 residues. Germline-derived CDR1 and CDR2 are GTSNPN and SVGIG (reference sequence).

This chain joins TRBV2 and TRBJ2-7; D not resolved. CDR3 size: 13 residues. Germline CDR1 is SNHLY and CDR2 is FYNNEI. The V end was cut by 3 bases, the J end by 3 bases, with 9 bases between. In nucleotides, the CDR3 is TGTGCCAGCAGTGACTCGGGCCGCTACGAGCAGTACTTC. Translation gives CASSDSGRYEQYF.

The rearrangement uses TRBV9 and TRBJ2-5, with D tentatively TRBD2 (6 bases). Germline V lookup: CDR1 SGDLS, CDR2 YYNGEE. The CDR3 is made up of 14 amino acids. Deletions cut 0 bases from V and 5 bases from J, with 11 bases between. For the CDR3, the DNA is TGTGCCAGCAGCGTAGACCCTCGGGGGGAGACCCAGTACTTC. Translated: CASSVDPRGETQYF.

The chain couples TRBV11-2 to TRBJ1-2; tentative D call: TRBD1 (6 bases). Per germline, CDR1 SGHAT and CDR2 FQNNGV. Trimming took off 0 bases at V and 8 bases at J, with 19 bases between the two ends. The CDR3 is made up of 16 amino acids. Here the CDR3 reads CASSLDLGGISTGYTF. The CDR3 DNA is TGTGCCAGCAGCTTAGATCTTGGGGGCATCTCTACCGGCTACACCTTC.

This chain links TRBV4-2 with TRBJ1-1; D uncertain. The CDR3 sequence is 15 residues long. From germline, CDR1 is LGHNA and CDR2 YNFKEQ. The ends were cut back, 4 bases at V and 2 bases at J, with 14 bases in the middle. The CDR3 spells CASSLSAGSNTEAFF. CDR3 nucleotides: TGTGCCAGCAGCCTGTCGGCGGGCTCAAACACTGAAGCTTTCTTT.

V usage is TRBV12-3 or TRBV12-4 and J usage is TRBJ1-5, with 8 nucleotides matching TRBD1. There are 13 residues in the CDR3. With 7 bases clipped from V and 7 bases from J, the junction kept 6 bases outside the gene matches. The CDR3 bases are TGTGCCAGCACCTCGACAGGGGCCCAGCCCCAGCATTTT. Protein: CASTSTGAQPQHF.

J is TRBJ2-7 and V is TRBV18; possible D gene TRBD2, 6 bases. The length of the CDR3 is 16 residues. Germline assignment: CDR1 KGHSH and CDR2 LQKENI. The V gene lost 2 bases and the J gene lost 3 bases, with 17 bases spanning the gap. The CDR3 protein is CASSPGFRTDYYEQYF. CDR3 DNA sequence: TGTGCCAGCTCACCAGGCTTTCGGACGGACTACTACGAGCAGTACTTC.

The V call is TRBV12-3 or TRBV12-4, the J call TRBJ2-2; D uncertain. The V gene lost 2 bases and the J gene lost 6 bases, with 4 bases spanning the gap. The CDR3 runs to 12 residues. The CDR3 region is CASSLRPGELFF. The CDR3 bases are TGTGCCAGCAGTTTAAGGCCCGGGGAGCTGTTTTTT.

The rearrangement uses TRBV5-1 and TRBJ2-3; the D gene is possibly TRBD1 (5 bases). This CDR3 is built from 14 residues. Germline CDR1 reads SGHRS; CDR2 reads YFSETQ. Trimming stripped 1 base from V and 1 base from J, with 7 bases between. Here the CDR3 reads CASSLTQGTDTQYF. CDR3 nucleotide sequence: TGCGCCAGCAGCTTGACACAGGGCACAGATACGCAGTATTTT.

The chain couples TRBV12-3 or TRBV12-4 to TRBJ1-5; possible D gene TRBD1, 5 bases. CDR3 length: 13 residues. The V end lost 4 bases, the J end lost 6 bases, and 10 bases lay between the germline ends. CDR3: CASSYGAGQPQHF. Here the CDR3 DNA reads TGTGCCAGCAGTTACGGGGCGGGTCAGCCCCAGCATTTT.

This clone was seen a single time. The chain is built from TRBV3-1 (or the pseudogene TRBV3-2) and TRBJ2-7; 9 nucleotides line up with TRBD1. Germline CDR1 reads LGHDT; CDR2 reads YNNKEL (reference sequence). V shed 4 bases, J shed 3 bases, and the junction held 7 bases outside the gene matches. The CDR3 spans 15 residues. In nucleotides, the CDR3 is TGTGCCAGCAGCCGCGGCCGGGGACAGGGCTACGAGCAGTACTTC. It encodes CASSRGRGQGYEQYF.